The rows below give T cell receptor beta chains drawn from one sample of a study of OX40 agonist ivuxolimab in advanced cancers. The data were produced by immunoSEQ multiplex PCR, yet TCRdb's version contains in-frame clones alone and is incomplete. The sample carries 65,000 to 80,000 clones, around 90% recorded once. Source: CD4+ or CD8+ T cells sorted from blood, taken in a trial of the OX40 agonist ivuxolimab. The source of these receptors is an adult with an advanced solid tumor such as melanoma, head and neck, liver or kidney cancer. The CDR3 runs from the conserved cysteine through the conserved F or W. Each record gives: J gene, V gene, D gene, clone size, CDR3 protein, CDR3 DNA. A D gene is named only where the DNA matches it firmly. The size entry is marked missing in some rows and otherwise reads once, few, many or a size class.

J gene: TRBJ2-1
V gene: TRBV27
D gene: NA
clone size: NA
CDR3 protein: CASSLGGGLSYNEQFF
CDR3 DNA: TGTGCCAGCAGTCTAGGGGGGGGACTCTCCTACAATGAGCAGTTCTTC

J gene: TRBJ2-7
V gene: TRBV6-1
D gene: NA
clone size: NA
CDR3 protein: CASRVLGPEPEGQYF
CDR3 DNA: TGTGCCAGCAGGGTACTGGGTCCTGAACCCGAAGGGCAGTACTTC

J gene: TRBJ2-7
V gene: TRBV4-3
D gene: TRBD2
clone size: NA
CDR3 protein: CASSPGTSIHYEQYF
CDR3 DNA: TGCGCCAGCAGCCCCGGGACTAGCATTCACTACGAGCAGTACTTC

J gene: TRBJ1-1
V gene: TRBV7-3
D gene: NA
clone size: NA
CDR3 protein: CASSFGSDTEAFF
CDR3 DNA: TGTGCCAGCAGCTTCGGTAGTGACACTGAAGCTTTCTTT

J gene: TRBJ2-4
V gene: TRBV12-2
D gene: NA
clone size: NA
CDR3 protein: CASRRSGTGVAKNIQYF
CDR3 DNA: TGTGCAAGTCGCCGGTCTGGGACAGGGGTGGCCAAAAACATTCAGTACTTC

J gene: TRBJ2-7
V gene: TRBV7-7
D gene: TRBD1
clone size: NA
CDR3 protein: CASSPGTGGSYEQYF
CDR3 DNA: TGTGCTAGCAGCCCTGGGACAGGGGGCTCCTACGAGCAGTACTTC

J gene: TRBJ1-2
V gene: TRBV29-1
D gene: NA
clone size: NA
CDR3 protein: CSALGQAEGYTF
CDR3 DNA: TGCAGCGCCCTGGGGCAGGCGGAAGGCTACACCTTC

J gene: TRBJ2-4
V gene: TRBV5-6
D gene: TRBD2
clone size: NA
CDR3 protein: CASSLAGTSGGIAKNIQYF
CDR3 DNA: TGTGCCAGCAGCTTGGCCGGTACTAGCGGGGGGATAGCCAAAAACATTCAGTACTTC

J gene: TRBJ1-2
V gene: TRBV5-1
D gene: NA
clone size: NA
CDR3 protein: CASSWTPTGITKGIDGYTF
CDR3 DNA: TGCGCCAGCAGCTGGACCCCCACAGGGATAACCAAGGGTATAGATGGCTACACCTTC

J gene: TRBJ1-1
V gene: TRBV7-8
D gene: NA
clone size: many
CDR3 protein: CASSLVHTMNTEAFF
CDR3 DNA: TGTGCCAGCAGCTTAGTTCACACGATGAACACTGAAGCTTTCTTT